A selection of T cell receptor beta chains follows, all from one sample in a study of blood T cell repertoires in COVID-19. Profiled with immunoSEQ multiplex PCR; TCRdb holds only in-frame clones, not every one. The sample contains 300,000 to 400,000 clones, 70% to 90% of which appear only once. The sample consisted of peripheral blood. The receptors here all came from a human donor in a cohort sampled during active COVID-19. Both conserved end residues are trimmed from each CDR3. A D gene is named only where the DNA matches it firmly.

J: TRBJ2-5
V: TRBV6-5
D: TRBD1
CDR3: ASTDRGRGETQY

J: TRBJ1-1
V: TRBV6-5
D: .
CDR3: ASSLLGQNTEAF

J: TRBJ1-1
V: TRBV19
D: .
CDR3: ASSIGTENTEAF

J: TRBJ2-7
V: TRBV28
D: .
CDR3: ASSPQAGNFPYEQY

J: TRBJ2-1
V: TRBV6-5
D: TRBD2
CDR3: ASRIELAGDGEQF

J: TRBJ1-1
V: TRBV21-1
D: .
CDR3: ASSTGLNGLNTEAF

J: TRBJ1-1
V: TRBV19
D: .
CDR3: ASSEIGGQDTEAF

J: TRBJ2-7
V: TRBV4-1
D: .
CDR3: ASSSSGRSYEQY

J: TRBJ2-5
V: TRBV18
D: .
CDR3: ASSPQEETQY

J: TRBJ2-2
V: TRBV5-1
D: TRBD1
CDR3: ASRQGASNTGELF

J: TRBJ1-1
V: TRBV7-2
D: .
CDR3: ASSLKGGTEAF

J: TRBJ1-2
V: TRBV5-6
D: .
CDR3: ASSLAEAHPYGYT

J: TRBJ2-1
V: TRBV5-1
D: .
CDR3: ASSPNPLAGEDNEQF

J: TRBJ1-3
V: TRBV18
D: TRBD1
CDR3: ASSLRQGEMAESTIY

J: TRBJ2-3
V: TRBV27
D: TRBD2
CDR3: ASRGLAGDTDTQY

J: TRBJ2-3
V: TRBV19
D: .
CDR3: ASSFKHTDTQY

J: TRBJ2-7
V: TRBV3-1/TRBV3-2
D: .
CDR3: ASSQGLVGYEQY

J: TRBJ2-2
V: TRBV29-1
D: .
CDR3: SAADSSAGELF

J: TRBJ1-2
V: TRBV9
D: TRBD1
CDR3: ARGGQGKDGYT

J: TRBJ2-7
V: TRBV7-3
D: .
CDR3: ASSAPDKSSYEQY

J: TRBJ2-7
V: TRBV7-8
D: TRBD2
CDR3: ASSASGGAYEQY

J: TRBJ2-3
V: TRBV11-2
D: TRBD2
CDR3: ASSPRWSGVTDTQY

J: TRBJ2-5
V: TRBV5-4
D: TRBD1
CDR3: ASSSRTGDRETQY

J: TRBJ2-1
V: TRBV2
D: .
CDR3: ASSWRGRSHEQF

J: TRBJ1-2
V: TRBV30
D: .
CDR3: AWTKGRNYGYT

J: TRBJ2-7
V: TRBV29-1
D: TRBD1
CDR3: SALTGTAYAEQY

J: TRBJ1-3
V: TRBV6-5
D: .
CDR3: ASSQDRSSGNTIY

J: TRBJ2-1
V: TRBV18
D: TRBD2
CDR3: ASSLSVAAGTYNEQF

J: TRBJ1-5
V: TRBV10-1
D: TRBD1
CDR3: ASHRGFQCNQPQH

J: TRBJ2-1
V: TRBV10-3
D: .
CDR3: AISGGVTRSSYNEQF

J: TRBJ2-1
V: TRBV6-5
D: .
CDR3: ASSYSHRSSYNEQF

J: TRBJ2-1
V: TRBV19
D: TRBD1
CDR3: ASSAYRGNEQF

J: TRBJ2-3
V: TRBV2
D: .
CDR3: ASSWAASTDTQY

J: TRBJ2-1
V: TRBV3-1/TRBV3-2
D: .
CDR3: ASSPPRQASTINEQF

J: TRBJ1-1
V: TRBV7-3
D: TRBD1
CDR3: ASSLDRGRTEAF

J: TRBJ2-3
V: TRBV11-2
D: .
CDR3: ASTSVFTDTQY

J: TRBJ2-1
V: TRBV6-1
D: TRBD2
CDR3: ASSEWGLVDQQF

J: TRBJ2-4
V: TRBV12-5
D: .
CDR3: ASGLVPLLWGRGKNIQY

J: TRBJ1-2
V: TRBV3-1/TRBV3-2
D: TRBD1
CDR3: ASSQETGHYGYT

J: TRBJ2-1
V: TRBV19
D: TRBD1
CDR3: ASSRGDRGAYNEQF

J: TRBJ2-7
V: TRBV5-1
D: TRBD1
CDR3: ASTQRQGTYEQY

J: TRBJ2-5
V: TRBV10-3
D: .
CDR3: AISQARNVQETQY

J: TRBJ2-1
V: TRBV21-1
D: .
CDR3: ARTDGQGLFNEQF

J: TRBJ1-6
V: TRBV3-1/TRBV3-2
D: .
CDR3: ASSLLPQGGNSPLH

J: TRBJ2-1
V: TRBV19
D: .
CDR3: ASSIDNAGPDNEQF

J: TRBJ2-3
V: TRBV12-5
D: .
CDR3: ASGLVVGRARPDTQY

J: TRBJ2-7
V: TRBV7-8
D: .
CDR3: ASSSRRAYEQY

J: TRBJ1-5
V: TRBV7-9
D: .
CDR3: ASSLAGGGVSNQPQH

J: TRBJ1-3
V: TRBV30
D: TRBD1
CDR3: AWSGQGGNTIY

J: TRBJ2-1
V: TRBV11-3
D: .
CDR3: ASSSTPEGEQF

J: TRBJ2-5
V: TRBV3-1/TRBV3-2
D: TRBD1
CDR3: ASSQVGTGQGETQY

J: TRBJ2-5
V: TRBV5-1
D: TRBD2
CDR3: ASSLSGGGETQY

J: TRBJ1-5
V: TRBV28
D: .
CDR3: ASSSSGFGGGYQPQH

J: TRBJ2-3
V: TRBV5-6
D: .
CDR3: ASSLTTRQADTQY

J: TRBJ2-1
V: TRBV29-1
D: TRBD2
CDR3: SVEKTSGDEQF

J: TRBJ1-6
V: TRBV7-6
D: .
CDR3: ASSRELRGNSPLH

J: TRBJ2-5
V: TRBV2
D: .
CDR3: ASTLAGETQY

J: TRBJ1-1
V: TRBV30
D: .
CDR3: ASKGEVGGTEAF

J: TRBJ2-3
V: TRBV7-2
D: TRBD2
CDR3: ASSQNPGGAGDTQY